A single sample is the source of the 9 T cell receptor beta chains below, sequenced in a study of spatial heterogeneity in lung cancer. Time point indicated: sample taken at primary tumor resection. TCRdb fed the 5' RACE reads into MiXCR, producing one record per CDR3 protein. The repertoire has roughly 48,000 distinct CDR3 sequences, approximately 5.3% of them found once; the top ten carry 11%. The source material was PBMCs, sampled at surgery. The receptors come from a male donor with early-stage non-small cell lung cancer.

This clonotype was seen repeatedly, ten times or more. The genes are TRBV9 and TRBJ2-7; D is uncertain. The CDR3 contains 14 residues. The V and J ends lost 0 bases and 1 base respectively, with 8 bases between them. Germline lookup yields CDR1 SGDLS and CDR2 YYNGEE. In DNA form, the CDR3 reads TGTGCCAGCAGCGTAGAGGCAGGTTCCTACGAGCAGTACTTC. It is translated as CASSVEAGSYEQYF.

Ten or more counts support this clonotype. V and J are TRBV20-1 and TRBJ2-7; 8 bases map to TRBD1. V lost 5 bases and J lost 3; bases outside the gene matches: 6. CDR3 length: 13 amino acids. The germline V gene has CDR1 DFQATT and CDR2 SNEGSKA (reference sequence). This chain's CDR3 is CSAPKDRDYEQYF. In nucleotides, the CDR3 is TGCAGTGCTCCCAAGGACAGGGACTACGAGCAGTACTTC.

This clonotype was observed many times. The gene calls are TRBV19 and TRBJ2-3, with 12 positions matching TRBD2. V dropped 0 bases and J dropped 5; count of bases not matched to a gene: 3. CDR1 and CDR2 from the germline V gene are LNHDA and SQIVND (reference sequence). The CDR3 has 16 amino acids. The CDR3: CASSIELGLAGDTQYF. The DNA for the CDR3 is TGTGCCAGTAGTATAGAATTGGGACTAGCGGGAGATACGCAGTATTTT.

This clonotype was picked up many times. CDR3 DNA: TGTGCCAGCAGCTTGTCCTCTCGCGGGGAGCTGTTTTTT. Encoded protein: CASSLSSRGELFF. V and J are TRBV7-6 and TRBJ2-2; no reliable D call. CDR1 and CDR2 (germline): SGHVS, FNYEAQ. The CDR3 spans 13 residues. V was cut by 3 bases and J by 7 bases, with 9 bases left in between. The full variable domain, completed using reference TRBV7-6 and TRBJ2-2, is GAGVSQSPRYKVTKRGQDVALRCDPISGHVSLYWYRQALGQGPEFLTYFNYEAQQDKSGLPNDRFSAERPEGSISTLTIQRTEQRDSAMYRCASSLSSRGELFFGEGSRLTVL.

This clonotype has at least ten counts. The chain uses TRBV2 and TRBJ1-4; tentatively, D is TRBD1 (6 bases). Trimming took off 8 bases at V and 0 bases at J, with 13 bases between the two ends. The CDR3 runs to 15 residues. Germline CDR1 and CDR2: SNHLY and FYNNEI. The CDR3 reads CASHRDPATNEKLFF. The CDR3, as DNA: TGTGCCAGCCACAGGGATCCGGCAACTAATGAAAAACTGTTTTTT.

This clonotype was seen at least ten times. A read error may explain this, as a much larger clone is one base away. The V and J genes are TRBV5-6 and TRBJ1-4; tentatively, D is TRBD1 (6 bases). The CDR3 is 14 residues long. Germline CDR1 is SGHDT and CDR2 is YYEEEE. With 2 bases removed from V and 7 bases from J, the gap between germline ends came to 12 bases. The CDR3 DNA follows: TGTGCCAGCAGCTTCGGACAGAAGGGTGAAAAACTGTTTTTT. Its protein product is CASSFGQKGEKLFF.

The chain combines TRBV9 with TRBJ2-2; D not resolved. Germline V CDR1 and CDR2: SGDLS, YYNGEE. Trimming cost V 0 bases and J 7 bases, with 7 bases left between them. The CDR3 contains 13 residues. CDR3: CASSVDGYGELFF. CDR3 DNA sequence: TGTGCCAGCAGCGTAGATGGGTACGGGGAGCTGTTTTTT.

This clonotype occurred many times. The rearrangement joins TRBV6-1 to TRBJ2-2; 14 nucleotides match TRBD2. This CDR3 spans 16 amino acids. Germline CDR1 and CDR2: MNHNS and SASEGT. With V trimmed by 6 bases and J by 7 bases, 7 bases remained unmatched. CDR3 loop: CASSPGLAGESGELFF. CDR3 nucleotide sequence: TGTGCCAGCAGCCCGGGACTAGCGGGAGAGAGCGGGGAGCTGTTTTTT.

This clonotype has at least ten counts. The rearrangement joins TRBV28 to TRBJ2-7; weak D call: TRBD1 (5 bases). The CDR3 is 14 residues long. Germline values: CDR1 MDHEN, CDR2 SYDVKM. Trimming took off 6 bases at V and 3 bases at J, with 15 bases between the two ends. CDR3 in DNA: TGTGCCAGCAGGGGGCCGGGCAGCAACTACGAGCAGTACTTC. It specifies CASRGPGSNYEQYF.